This T cell receptor (beta chain) was identified during a study of cytomegalovirus exposure and HLA in healthy donors. This table comes from immunoSEQ multiplex PCR, and its TCRdb copy is limited to in-frame clones, with some not included. Counted here are about 98,000 clones, roughly 90% occurring once; the ten biggest clones make up less than 7.5%. Comments on this clone: Its specificity is not known.

Whole-study findings and limits: The tendency of first-cohort TCR clusters to co-occur in the roughly 130 validation repertoires emerged from a later analysis. Many donors shared some public TCRs, even though most TCR sequences were rare. The study labeled roughly 160 TCR beta chains cytomegalovirus-associated.

Trimming cost V 1 base and J 8 bases, with 11 bases left between them. This CDR3 is built from 13 residues. The germline V gene has CDR1 SGHAT and CDR2 FQNNGV. The rearrangement joins TRBV11-2 to TRBJ1-1; D is unclear. The receptor's source is a man between 18 and 35 years old in good health and CMV-seropositive. Sequences were obtained from PBMCs. The CDR3 bases are TGTGCCAGCAGCTTAGGCGAACTTTTAGAAGCTTTCTTT. Amino acids: CASSLGELLEAFF.